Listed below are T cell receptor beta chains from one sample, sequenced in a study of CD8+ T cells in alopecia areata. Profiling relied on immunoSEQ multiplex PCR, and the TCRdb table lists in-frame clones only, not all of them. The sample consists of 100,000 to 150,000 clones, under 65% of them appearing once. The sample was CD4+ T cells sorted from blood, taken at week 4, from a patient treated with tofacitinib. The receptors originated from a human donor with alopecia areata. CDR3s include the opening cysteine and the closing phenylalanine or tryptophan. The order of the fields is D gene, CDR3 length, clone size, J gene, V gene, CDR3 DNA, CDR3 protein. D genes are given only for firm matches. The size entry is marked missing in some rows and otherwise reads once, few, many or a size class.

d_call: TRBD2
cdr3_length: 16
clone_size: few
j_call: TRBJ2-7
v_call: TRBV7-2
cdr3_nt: TGTGCCAGCAGCTTAGTAGGAGCGGGAGTTACCTACGAGCAGTACTTC
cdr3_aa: CASSLVGAGVTYEQYF

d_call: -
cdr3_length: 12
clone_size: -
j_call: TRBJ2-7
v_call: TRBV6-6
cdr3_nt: TGTGCCAGCAGTTACTCGACCCGAGGGCAGTACTTC
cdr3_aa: CASSYSTRGQYF

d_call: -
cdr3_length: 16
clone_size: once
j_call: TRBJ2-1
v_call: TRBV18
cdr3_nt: TGTGCCAGCTCACCATTAACTGGGCACTCCTACAATGAGCAGTTCTTC
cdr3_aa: CASSPLTGHSYNEQFF

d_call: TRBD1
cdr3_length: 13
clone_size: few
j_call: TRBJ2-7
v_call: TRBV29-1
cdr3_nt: TGCAGCGACCGTTGGACAGGGTCCTACGAGCAGTACTTC
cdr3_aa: CSDRWTGSYEQYF

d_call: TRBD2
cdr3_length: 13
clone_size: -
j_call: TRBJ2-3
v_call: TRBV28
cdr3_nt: TGTGCCAGCAGTTTGACTAGCGGGGATACGCAGTATTTT
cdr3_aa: CASSLTSGDTQYF

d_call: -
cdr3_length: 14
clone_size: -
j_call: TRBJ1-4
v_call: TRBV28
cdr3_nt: TGTGCCAGCAGTTTTTCAGGGGTCTCAGGAAAACTGTTTTTT
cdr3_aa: CASSFSGVSGKLFF

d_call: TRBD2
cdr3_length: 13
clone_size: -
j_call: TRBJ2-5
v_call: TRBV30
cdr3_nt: TGTGCCTGGAGTGTAGTGCGGGAGGAGACCCAGTACTTC
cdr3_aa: CAWSVVREETQYF

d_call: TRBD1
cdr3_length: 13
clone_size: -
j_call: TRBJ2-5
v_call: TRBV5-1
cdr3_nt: TGCGCCAGCTACAGGGGCGAAGGGGAGACCCAGTACTTC
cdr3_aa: CASYRGEGETQYF

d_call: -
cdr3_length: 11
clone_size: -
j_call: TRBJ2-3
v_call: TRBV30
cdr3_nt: TGTGCCTGGAGCCCCACAGATACGCAGTATTTT
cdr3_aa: CAWSPTDTQYF

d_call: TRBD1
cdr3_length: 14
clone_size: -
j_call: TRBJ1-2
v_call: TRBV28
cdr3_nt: TGTGCCAGCAGTCGGACAGGGCGAGGGAATGGCTACACCTTC
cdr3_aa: CASSRTGRGNGYTF

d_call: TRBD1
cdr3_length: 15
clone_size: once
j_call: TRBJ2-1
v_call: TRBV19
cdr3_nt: TGTGCCAGTACCGAGGACAGGGCCCCCTACAATGAGCAGTTCTTC
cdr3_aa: CASTEDRAPYNEQFF

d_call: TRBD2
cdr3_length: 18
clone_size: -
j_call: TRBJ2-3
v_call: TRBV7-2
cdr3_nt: TGTGCCAGCAGCTCCGTAGCGGGGGGGCCTCCGGGCACAGATACGCAGTATTTT
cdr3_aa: CASSSVAGGPPGTDTQYF

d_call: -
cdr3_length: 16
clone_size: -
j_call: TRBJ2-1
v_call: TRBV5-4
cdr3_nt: TGTGCCAGCAGCCTACCGACCAGCGGTTCCTACAATGAGCAGTTCTTC
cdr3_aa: CASSLPTSGSYNEQFF

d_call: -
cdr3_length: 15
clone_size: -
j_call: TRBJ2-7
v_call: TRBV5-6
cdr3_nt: TGTGCCAGCAGTTTGGGCTACGACTGGATCTACGAGCAGTACTTC
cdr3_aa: CASSLGYDWIYEQYF

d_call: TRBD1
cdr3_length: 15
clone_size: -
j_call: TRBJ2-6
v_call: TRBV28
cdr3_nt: TGTGCCAGCAGTTTAAGGGGGCCTGGGGCCAACGTCCTGACTTTC
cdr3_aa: CASSLRGPGANVLTF